This T cell receptor (beta chain) came from a study of T cells after yellow fever vaccination (dated by TCRdb to the late 2010s). Regarding the research as a whole: Libraries from fractions with low cell numbers were prepared with the SMART-Seq v4 Ultra Low Input RNA kit. Bulk TCR alpha and beta repertoires were sequenced longitudinally to track T-cell clones before and after primary and booster YFV17D yellow fever vaccination. Two healthy male donors, one aged 18 to 30 and one aged 30 to 40 years, made up the cohort. Blood samples were taken at several timepoints before and after primary and secondary immunization, and bulk PBMC replicates and cell subsets were isolated. The investigation overall reported the following: Compared with the primary T-cell response, the secondary T-cell response was faster but weaker, reaching its peak on day 5 rather than on day 15. A small fraction of clonotypes appeared in both the CD4 and CD8 compartments, likely as a result of convergent recombination. Only a couple of donors were included in the study, so the extent to which the findings can be generalized is limited. After the booster, most clones that had expanded after primary vaccination were detected again (around 95% of CD4 and over 75% of CD8), suggesting broad maintenance of memory. FACS-sorted repertoires could contain abundant contaminating clonotypes from the bulk population, so computational filtering was required.

Instrument on record: Illumina NovaSeq 6000. Synthesis of TCR cDNA relied on 5'RACE template switching, a step that introduced a universal primer site along with unique molecular identifiers. Priming of cDNA synthesis was performed from both the TCR alpha and TCR beta constant segments. Library amplification used two PCR steps, and the second PCR step added sample barcodes and sequencing adapters. Libraries were sequenced on Illumina HiSeq 2500 (2x100 bp) or NovaSeq (2x150 bp). Turning to the authors' computational methods: Reads were demultiplexed and collapsed into UMI consensus sequences with MIGEC, and V(D)J alignment was performed with MiXCR. Vaccine-responding clonotypes were identified with edgeR using replicate PBMC samples, with FDR below 0.01 and a log2 fold change above 5 up to day 15 being required. Bulk clonotypes were assigned CD4 or CD8 identity according to which sequenced CD4 or CD8 repertoire held them at higher abundance. The raw public reads went through TCRdb reprocessing: fastp at Q25, MiXCR clone calling, in-frame beta chains kept. Rows are unified per CDR3 protein, each entry keeping the most common DNA and genes. Clone size and V and J calls follow TCRdb, not the original study. In all, the sample holds some 300,000 distinct CDR3 sequences, and around 8.6% of those were seen once. Jointly, the top ten make up about 3% of the sample.

The sample's treatment or condition label, decoded: live attenuated yellow fever vaccine strain. A standard Ficoll-Paque protocol was used to isolate PBMCs from peripheral blood. Dynabeads CD4 and CD8 positive selection kits were used to isolate CD4 and CD8 T-cell fractions. RNA was extracted with TriZol from bulk PBMCs, CD4 and CD8 fractions, and dextramer-positive and dextramer-negative fractions. This clonotype was observed many times. Its antigen remains undetermined. No much larger clone is present one base from it, and per-base qualities are unavailable. According to the germline V gene, CDR1 reads SQVTM and CDR2 reads ANQGSEA. V and J lose 5 bases and 8 bases, and a span of 12 bases separates them. Including the terminal cysteine and phenylalanine, the CDR3 comprises 11 residues. Just the 33-base CDR3 DNA is kept, in frame starting at base 1.

The starting material was CD4+ T cells sorted from PBMCs, obtained 5 days after the yellow fever booster vaccination. The rearrangement joined TRBV29-1 to TRBJ1-2, with no confidently assigned D gene. The TCR sequence derives from a young man who received the YFV17D yellow fever vaccine. The CDR3 protein is CSVTLSVGYTF. The sequence in DNA is TGCAGCGTTACCCTCAGCGTGGGCTACACCTTC.